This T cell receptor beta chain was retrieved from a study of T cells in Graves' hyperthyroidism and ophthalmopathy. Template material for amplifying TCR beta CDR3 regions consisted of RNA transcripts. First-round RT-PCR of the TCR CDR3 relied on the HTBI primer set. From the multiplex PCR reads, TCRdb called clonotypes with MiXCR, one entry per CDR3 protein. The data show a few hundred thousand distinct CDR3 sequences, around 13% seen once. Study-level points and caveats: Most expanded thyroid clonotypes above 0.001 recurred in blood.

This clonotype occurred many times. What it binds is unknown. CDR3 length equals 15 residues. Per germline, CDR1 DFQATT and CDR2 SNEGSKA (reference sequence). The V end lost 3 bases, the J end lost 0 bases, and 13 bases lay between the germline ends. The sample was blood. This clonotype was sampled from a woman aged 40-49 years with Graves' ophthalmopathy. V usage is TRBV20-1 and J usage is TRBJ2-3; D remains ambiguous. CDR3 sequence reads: CSASPIWASTDTQYF. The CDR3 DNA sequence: TGCAGTGCTAGCCCTATTTGGGCTAGCACAGATACGCAGTATTTT.